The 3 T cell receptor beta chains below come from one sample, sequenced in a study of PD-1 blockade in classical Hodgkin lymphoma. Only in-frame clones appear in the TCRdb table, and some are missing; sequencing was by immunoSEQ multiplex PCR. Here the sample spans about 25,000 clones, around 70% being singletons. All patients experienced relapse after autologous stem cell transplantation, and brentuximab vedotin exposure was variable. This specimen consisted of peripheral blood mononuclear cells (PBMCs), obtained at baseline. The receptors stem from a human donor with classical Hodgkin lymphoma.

CDR3 DNA sequence: TGTGCCAGCAGGAAAACACAGGGTCGGGCCACCGGTTACGGCGGGGAGCTGTTTTTT. It is translated as CASRKTQGRATGYGGELFF. The rearrangement uses TRBV27 and TRBJ2-2; D may be TRBD1 (6 bases). The V gene's germline CDR1 is MNHEY and CDR2 SMNVEV (reference sequence). The CDR3 has 19 amino acids. Trimming removed 6 bases at V and 7 bases at J, with 30 bases between.

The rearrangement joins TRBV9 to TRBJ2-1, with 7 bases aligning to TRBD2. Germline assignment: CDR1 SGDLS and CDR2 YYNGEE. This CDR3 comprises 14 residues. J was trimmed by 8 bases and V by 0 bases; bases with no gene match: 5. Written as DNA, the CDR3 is TGTGCCAGCAGCGTAGTAGTTGGGGGGGATGAGCAGTTCTTC. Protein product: CASSVVVGGDEQFF.

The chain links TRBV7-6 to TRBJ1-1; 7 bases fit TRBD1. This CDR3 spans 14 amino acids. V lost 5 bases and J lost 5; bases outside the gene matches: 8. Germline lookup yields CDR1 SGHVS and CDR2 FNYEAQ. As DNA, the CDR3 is TGTGCCAGCAGCCTTAGACAGGGTGGGACTGAAGCTTTCTTT. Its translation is CASSLRQGGTEAFF.